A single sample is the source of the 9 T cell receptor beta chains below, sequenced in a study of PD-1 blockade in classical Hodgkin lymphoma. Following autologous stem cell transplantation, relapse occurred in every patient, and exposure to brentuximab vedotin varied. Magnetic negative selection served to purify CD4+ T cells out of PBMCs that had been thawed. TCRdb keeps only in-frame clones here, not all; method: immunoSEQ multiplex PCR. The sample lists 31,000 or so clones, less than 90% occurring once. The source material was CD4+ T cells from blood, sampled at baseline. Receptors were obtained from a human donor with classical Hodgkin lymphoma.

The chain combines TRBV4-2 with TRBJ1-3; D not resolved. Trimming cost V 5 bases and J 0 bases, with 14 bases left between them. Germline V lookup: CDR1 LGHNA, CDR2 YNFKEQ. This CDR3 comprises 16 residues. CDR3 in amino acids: CASSLLFYNSGNTIYF. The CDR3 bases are TGTGCCAGCAGCTTGTTGTTTTACAACTCTGGAAACACCATATATTTT.

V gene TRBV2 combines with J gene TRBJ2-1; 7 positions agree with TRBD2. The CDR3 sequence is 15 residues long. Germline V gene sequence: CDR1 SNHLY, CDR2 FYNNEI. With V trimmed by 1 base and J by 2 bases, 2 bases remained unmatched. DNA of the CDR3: TGTGCCAGCAGTGAAGACCTAGCGGCCTACAATGAGCAGTTCTTC. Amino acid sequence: CASSEDLAAYNEQFF. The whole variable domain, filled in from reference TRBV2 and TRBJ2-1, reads EPEVTQTPSHQVTQMGQEVILRCVPISNHLYFYWYRQILGQKVEFLVSFYNNEISEKSEIFDDQFSVERPDGSNFTLKIRSTKLEDSAMYFCASSEDLAAYNEQFFGPGTRLTVL.

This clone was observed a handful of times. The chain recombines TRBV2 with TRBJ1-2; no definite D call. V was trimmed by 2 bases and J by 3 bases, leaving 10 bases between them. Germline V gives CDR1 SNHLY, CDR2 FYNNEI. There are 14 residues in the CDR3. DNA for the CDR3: TGTGCCAGCAGTGAAATGCGGAGGGACTATGGCTACACCTTC. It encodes CASSEMRRDYGYTF.

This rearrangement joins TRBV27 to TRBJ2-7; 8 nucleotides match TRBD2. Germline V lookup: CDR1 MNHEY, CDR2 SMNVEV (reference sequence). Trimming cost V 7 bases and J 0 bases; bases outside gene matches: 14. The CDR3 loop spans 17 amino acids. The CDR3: CASKLAGSGRSSYEQYF. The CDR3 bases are TGTGCCAGCAAGCTAGCGGGCTCGGGAAGAAGCTCCTACGAGCAGTACTTC.

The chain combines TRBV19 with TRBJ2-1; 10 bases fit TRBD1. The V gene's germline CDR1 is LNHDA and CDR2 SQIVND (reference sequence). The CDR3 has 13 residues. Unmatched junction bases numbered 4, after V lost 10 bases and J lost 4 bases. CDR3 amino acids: CATWTGGYNEQFF. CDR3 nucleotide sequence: TGTGCCACATGGACAGGGGGTTACAATGAGCAGTTCTTC.

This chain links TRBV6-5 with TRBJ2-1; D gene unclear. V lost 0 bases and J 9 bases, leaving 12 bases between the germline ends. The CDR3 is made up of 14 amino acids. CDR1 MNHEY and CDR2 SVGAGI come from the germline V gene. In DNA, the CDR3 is TGTGCCAGCAGTTACTCGGCCTTCCAGAGTGAGCAGTTCTTC. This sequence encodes CASSYSAFQSEQFF.

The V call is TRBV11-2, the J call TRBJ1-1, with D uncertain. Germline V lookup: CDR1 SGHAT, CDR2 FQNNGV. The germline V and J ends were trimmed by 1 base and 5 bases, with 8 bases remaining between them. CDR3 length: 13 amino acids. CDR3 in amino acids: CASSLGVMTEAFF. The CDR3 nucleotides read TGTGCCAGCAGCTTAGGGGTAATGACTGAAGCTTTCTTT.

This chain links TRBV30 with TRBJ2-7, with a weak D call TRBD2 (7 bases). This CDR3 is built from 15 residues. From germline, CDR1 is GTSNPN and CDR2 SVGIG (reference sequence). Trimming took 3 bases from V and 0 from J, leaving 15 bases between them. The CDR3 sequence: CAWSPVGGLSYEQYF. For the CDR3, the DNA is TGTGCCTGGAGCCCTGTCGGGGGGCTCTCCTACGAGCAGTACTTC.

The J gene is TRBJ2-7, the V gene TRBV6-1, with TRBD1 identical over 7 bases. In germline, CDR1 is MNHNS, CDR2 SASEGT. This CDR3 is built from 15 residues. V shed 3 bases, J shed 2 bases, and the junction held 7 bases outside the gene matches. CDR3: CASSDKRTGAYEQYF. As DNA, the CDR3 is TGTGCCAGCAGTGATAAGCGGACAGGCGCCTACGAGCAGTACTTC.